These T cell receptor beta chains were read from a single sample in a study of shared clonotypes between healthy human individuals. Sequencing used immunoSEQ multiplex PCR; TCRdb keeps in-frame clones, though not all of them. The sample carries around 2,000,000 clones, about 95% recorded once. Sequences were obtained from naive CD4+ T cells sorted from blood. Every receptor here comes from a man aged 18 to 29 in good health. Both conserved end residues are part of each CDR3. The order of the fields is D gene, J gene, clone size, V gene, CDR3 DNA, CDR3 protein. D genes are given only for firm matches. Part of the rows lack a size; the others show once, few, many or a class for expanded clones.

>TRBD1|TRBJ1-6|once|TRBV7-2
TGTGCCAGCAGGCCGCCGGGACAGGCCTTAAGATTTAATTCACCCCTCCACTTT
CASRPPGQALRFNSPLHF
>.|TRBJ2-7|.|TRBV6-5
TGTGCCAGCACGGACAGCAACTACGAGCAGTACTTC
CASTDSNYEQYF
>.|TRBJ2-1|.|TRBV5-1
TGCGCCAGCAGCCAGCCCAGGTCCTACAATGAGCAGTTCTTC
CASSQPRSYNEQFF
>.|TRBJ2-7|.|TRBV7-8
TGTGCCAGCAGCTTACAGGGAACCTACGAGCAGTACTTC
CASSLQGTYEQYF
>TRBD2|TRBJ2-5|.|TRBV5-1
TGCGCCAGCAGCTTCCCCTCGGGGGGAGAGACCCAGTACTTC
CASSFPSGGETQYF
>.|TRBJ2-7|.|TRBV7-2
TGTGCCAGCAGCTTGACTAGAAACGAGCAGTACTTC
CASSLTRNEQYF
>.|TRBJ2-3|.|TRBV2
TGTGCCAGCAGTGTTGTCACAGATACGCAGTATTTT
CASSVVTDTQYF
>TRBD1|TRBJ2-3|once|TRBV6-5
TGTGCCAGCAGCAGGGACAGGTATACGCAGTATTTT
CASSRDRYTQYF
>.|TRBJ2-3|.|TRBV6-6
TGTGCCAGCAGTTCCCTCCGGGTGGCAGATACGCAGTATTTT
CASSSLRVADTQYF
>TRBD1|TRBJ2-1|.|TRBV5-3
TGTGCCAGAAGCCCGGTCCCGGGACAGATCCAAAAATACAATGAGCAGTTCTTC
CARSPVPGQIQKYNEQFF
>.|TRBJ2-7|.|TRBV28
TGTGCCAGCAGTTCTCAGGGAGACGAGCAGTACTTC
CASSSQGDEQYF
>TRBD2|TRBJ2-1|.|TRBV2
TGTGCCAGCAGCGAAGGACTAGCCGGAGGCGGGCATGAGCAGTTCTTC
CASSEGLAGGGHEQFF
>.|TRBJ1-1|.|TRBV19
TGTGCCAGTAGTATCGGTCCGGGGGCAGTTACTGAAGCTTTCTTT
CASSIGPGAVTEAFF
>TRBD1|TRBJ2-1|.|TRBV28
TGTGCCAGCAGTCCTCAGGGACAGTGGTACAATGAGCAGTTCTTC
CASSPQGQWYNEQFF
>.|TRBJ2-2|.|TRBV7-3
TGTGCCAGCAGCTTAATCCCTGGAGGGGAGAGCACCGGGGAGCTGTTTTTT
CASSLIPGGESTGELFF
>.|TRBJ2-2|once|TRBV2
TGTGCCAGCAGTTATCAGAGGGCCGGGGAGCTGTTTTTT
CASSYQRAGELFF
>.|TRBJ2-2|.|TRBV5-1
TGCGCCAGCAGCTTCACGAGGACAGCTAACACCGGGGAGCTGTTTTTT
CASSFTRTANTGELFF
>.|TRBJ2-1|.|TRBV20-1
TGCAGTGCTAGAGCGGGGAATGAGCAGTTCTTC
CSARAGNEQFF
>TRBD1|TRBJ1-1|.|TRBV5-4
TGTGCCAGCAGCCCAGGACAGGGTCGGACTGAAGCTTTCTTT
CASSPGQGRTEAFF
>.|TRBJ1-1|.|TRBV2
TGTGCCAGCAGTGAGGTTTTGAGGGTCACTGAAGCTTTCTTT
CASSEVLRVTEAFF
>TRBD2|TRBJ2-5|.|TRBV7-9
TGTGCCAGCAGCCGCGGACTAGCGGGAGTAGAGACCCAGTACTTC
CASSRGLAGVETQYF
>.|TRBJ1-5|once|TRBV10-2
TGCGCCAGCAGTGAGTCTCCAGGGGTGAGTGTTCAGCCCCAGCATTTT
CASSESPGVSVQPQHF
>.|TRBJ2-7|.|TRBV30
TGTGCCTGGAGCGGCCTCGGGAGCGGTGGGTACGAGCAGTACTTC
CAWSGLGSGGYEQYF
>TRBD2|TRBJ2-5|.|TRBV18
TGTGCCAGCTCACCTCGAGTGGCGGGGGGGCCTCAGGAGACCCAGTACTTC
CASSPRVAGGPQETQYF
>.|TRBJ1-2|.|TRBV10-3
TGTGCCATCAGTGAGTCTGGGGGGTACACCTTC
CAISESGGYTF
>.|TRBJ2-3|.|TRBV7-9
TGTGCCAGCAGCGTGCCGGGGGCTCCCACAGATACGCAGTATTTT
CASSVPGAPTDTQYF
>TRBD1|TRBJ2-7|once|TRBV2
TGTGCCAGCAGTGGCCTGACAGGGAGCTCCTACGAGCAGTACTTC
CASSGLTGSSYEQYF
>TRBD2|TRBJ2-7|.|TRBV6-5
TGTGCCAGCAGCGGACTAGCGGAAACCTACGAGCAGTACTTC
CASSGLAETYEQYF
>.|TRBJ1-1|.|TRBV28
TGTGCCAGCTCCCAGGGTACCCACGGCACTGAAGCTTTCTTT
CASSQGTHGTEAFF
>TRBD1|TRBJ2-5|.|TRBV19
TGTGCCAGTAGGAAGGACAGGGGGGAGACCCAGTACTTC
CASRKDRGETQYF
>TRBD1|TRBJ1-5|once|TRBV6-5
TGTGCCAGCAGTCCTCGACAGGGAAGAGGGGAGCCCCAGCATTTT
CASSPRQGRGEPQHF
>TRBD2|TRBJ2-7|.|TRBV4-1
TGCGCCAGCAGCCAAGTTATACTAGCGGATACCTACGAGCAGTACTTC
CASSQVILADTYEQYF
>.|TRBJ1-4|.|TRBV4-3
TGCGCCAGCAGCCAAGATCCCCGATTGGGAGAAAAACTGTTTTTT
CASSQDPRLGEKLFF
>.|TRBJ2-7|.|TRBV28
TGTGCCAGCAGTTTAAATGGGGGGAGAAGCTCCTACGAGCAGTACTTC
CASSLNGGRSSYEQYF
>TRBD1|TRBJ2-7|.|TRBV5-1
TGCGCCAGCAGCTTGTTAAGCGACAGGGGCTACGAGCAGTACTTC
CASSLLSDRGYEQYF
>.|TRBJ1-2|.|TRBV5-1
TGCGCCAGCAGCCAGCAGGGTAGTGACTATGGCTACACCTTC
CASSQQGSDYGYTF
>TRBD1|TRBJ1-1|.|TRBV6-5
TGTGCCAGCAGCCGGGACAGGGGCACTGAAGCTTTCTTT
CASSRDRGTEAFF
>TRBD1|TRBJ1-1|.|TRBV11-2
TGTGCCAGCAGCTTCGACAGGGGTAGCACTGAAGCTTTCTTT
CASSFDRGSTEAFF
>.|TRBJ1-5|.|TRBV25-1
TGTGCCAGCAGTGACCCCGGGGACCCCAATCAGCCCCAGCATTTT
CASSDPGDPNQPQHF
>.|TRBJ2-4|.|TRBV19
TGTGCCAGTACCGAGGGTGGGACCAAAAACATTCAGTACTTC
CASTEGGTKNIQYF
>.|TRBJ2-4|.|TRBV11-2
TGTGCCAGCAGGTCGGGGACATGGGAACGAGGCATTCAGTACTTC
CASRSGTWERGIQYF
>.|TRBJ2-7|.|TRBV25-1
TGTGCCAGCAGTGTAGAGGGAAGGAACACCGAGCAGTACTTC
CASSVEGRNTEQYF
>TRBD1|TRBJ1-3|once|TRBV14
TGTGCCAGCAGCCTCACAGGGGGCAGGAGAAACACCATATATTTT
CASSLTGGRRNTIYF
>.|TRBJ2-3|.|TRBV20-1
TGCAGTCGGTGGCGGCTCGATACGCAGTATTTT
CSRWRLDTQYF
>.|TRBJ2-7|.|TRBV28
TGTGCCAGCAGTTTACGGGGACTTACCTACGAGCAGTACTTC
CASSLRGLTYEQYF
>.|TRBJ1-4|.|TRBV18
TGTGCCAGCTCACCACTTGCGGGGTACTTACTGTTTTTT
CASSPLAGYLLFF
>.|TRBJ2-7|.|TRBV7-7
TGTGCTAGCAGCCCGGCCTCCTACGAGCAGTACTTC
CASSPASYEQYF
>.|TRBJ1-2|.|TRBV30
TGTGCCTGGAGTCGGGACGGGGACTATGGCTACACCTTC
CAWSRDGDYGYTF
>.|TRBJ1-6|.|TRBV28
TGTGCCTCGGAGGGAAATTCACCCCTCCACTTT
CASEGNSPLHF
>TRBD2|TRBJ2-3|.|TRBV5-1
TGCGCCAGCAGCCCCGAGACTAGCGGGAAGGAGACAGATACGCAGTATTTT
CASSPETSGKETDTQYF
>.|TRBJ2-3|once|TRBV5-1
TGCGCCAGCAGCTTGCAGTCCAACGAATGGGATACGCAGTATTTT
CASSLQSNEWDTQYF
>.|TRBJ2-7|.|TRBV2
TGTGCCAGCACAACGGAGCAGGGAGCCTACGAGCAGTACTTC
CASTTEQGAYEQYF
>.|TRBJ1-6|.|TRBV5-4
TGTGCCAGCAGCTTGGGAGGGAGTACCTATAATTCACCCCTCCACTTT
CASSLGGSTYNSPLHF
>TRBD2|TRBJ2-1|.|TRBV7-6
TGTGCCAGCAGCTTAGCGAGCGGGGGGCTCGGTGAGCAGTTCTTC
CASSLASGGLGEQFF